This T cell receptor beta chain was captured by sequencing in a study of shared clonotypes between healthy human individuals. About the research overall: The people who gave samples were two women and a few men aged 18 to 49.

CD8 cells regarded as naive lacked CD45RO, were positively chosen for CCR7, and omitted terminally differentiated effector memory CD45RA+ cells. Caucasian adults residing in Nashville, Tennessee made up all the donors. Comment on this clone: Its antigen is currently unknown.

Several immunoSEQ plates held equal portions of the genomic DNA taken from each subset. Libraries were prepared by immunoSEQ multiplex PCR; TCRdb keeps only in-frame clonotypes and omits some of them. The sample consists of roughly 850,000 clones, about 96% of them appearing once. Overall study results and limits: The study sampled only blood, and tissue repertoires likely differ.

J was trimmed by 3 bases and V by 8 bases; bases with no gene match: 16. Germline CDR1 reads SGHRS; CDR2 reads YFSETQ. CDR3 size: 18 residues. This TCR derives from a young man in good health. This chain links TRBV5-1 with TRBJ2-7, with TRBD2 identical over 14 bases. Sequencing used naive CD8+ T cells sorted from blood. CDR3 DNA sequence: TGCGCCAGAACCGCGGGACTAGCGGGAGCCCACTCCGACTACGAGCAGTACTTC. This translates into CARTAGLAGAHSDYEQYF.